A single sample gave rise to the 8 T cell receptor beta chains below, sequenced in a study of blood T cell repertoires in COVID-19. TCRdb's table, derived via immunoSEQ multiplex PCR, lists solely in-frame clones and lacks some. The sample holds 84,000 or so clones, about 80% seen once. Sequencing was done on a sample of peripheral blood. Source of these receptors: a woman older than 75 with acute or convalescent COVID-19.

The V call is TRBV4-1, the J call TRBJ1-6; D unclear. The CDR3 consists of 18 residues. Germline-derived CDR1 and CDR2 are MGHRA and YSYEKL. The germline V and J ends were trimmed by 4 bases and 0 bases, with 16 bases remaining between them. For the CDR3, the DNA is TGCGCCAGCAGCCGATCTTTTGGAGGGAGCTCCTATAATTCACCCCTCCACTTT. Amino acid sequence: CASSRSFGGSSYNSPLHF.

This sequence joins TRBV7-8 and TRBJ1-1; a weak D match, TRBD1 (6 bases). This CDR3 comprises 14 residues. The germline gives CDR1 SGHVS, CDR2 FQNEAQ. The V end lost 4 bases, the J end lost 1 base, and 10 bases lay between the germline ends. The CDR3 protein is CASSSGQPNTEAFF. DNA for the CDR3: TGTGCCAGCAGCTCCGGACAGCCGAACACTGAAGCTTTCTTT. The full variable domain, with the rest looked up from reference TRBV7-8 and TRBJ1-1, is GAGVSQSPRYKVAKRGQDVALRCDPISGHVSLFWYQQALGQGPEFLTYFQNEAQLDKSGLPSDRFFAERPEGSVSTLKIQRTQQEDSAVYLCASSSGQPNTEAFFGQGTRLTVV.

V usage is TRBV5-1 and J usage is TRBJ2-1; D is unresolved. This CDR3 region has 15 residues. The V gene's germline CDR1 is SGHRS and CDR2 YFSETQ. The V and J ends lost 4 bases and 0 bases respectively, with 11 bases between them. The CDR3 DNA reads TGCGCCAGCAGCGTCCTAGATAGCTCCTACAATGAGCAGTTCTTC. Its translation is CASSVLDSSYNEQFF.

This rearrangement joins TRBV19 to TRBJ2-2; possible D gene TRBD1, 6 bases. V gave up 2 bases and J gave up 2 bases, with 12 bases separating them. CDR3 size: 16 residues. CDR1 and CDR2 from the germline V gene are LNHDA and SQIVND (reference sequence). The CDR3 DNA reads as TGTGCCAGTAGTATATCTTCAGGGGTAAACACCGGGGAGCTGTTTTTT. Amino acids: CASSISSGVNTGELFF.

The rearrangement uses TRBV6-1 and TRBJ2-5; TRBD2 aligns across 10 bases. V lost 2 bases, J lost 7 bases, and 7 bases stayed unmatched. This CDR3 spans 15 amino acids. The germline gives CDR1 MNHNS, CDR2 SASEGT. CDR3 in amino acids: CASSEPAGGLATQYF. CDR3 coding DNA: TGTGCCAGCAGTGAACCAGCGGGGGGGCTAGCGACCCAGTACTTC.

To note about this clone: The same CDR3 arises from other DNA sequences in this sample as well. This chain links TRBV4-2 with TRBJ1-3; D uncertain. Trimming shortened V by 1 base and J by 2 bases, and 6 bases separated the two germline ends. Germline CDR1 reads LGHNA; CDR2 reads YNFKEQ. The CDR3 has 14 residues. CDR3 sequence: CASSQGQTGNTIYF. CDR3 nucleotide sequence: TGTGCCAGCAGCCAAGGTCAGACTGGAAACACCATATATTTT.

The chain recombines TRBV5-5 with TRBJ1-1; TRBD1 aligns across 7 bases. The V gene's germline CDR1 is SGHKS and CDR2 YYEKEE (reference sequence). Germline trimming cut 4 bases from V and 0 bases from J; bases unmatched to any gene: 3. The CDR3 covers 14 residues. CDR3 residues: CASSPGQMNTEAFF. In DNA, the CDR3 is TGTGCCAGCAGCCCGGGACAGATGAACACTGAAGCTTTCTTT.

The chain joins TRBV5-1 to TRBJ2-5, with 13 bases matching TRBD2. Germline values: CDR1 SGHRS, CDR2 YFSETQ. The CDR3 has 15 residues. With 0 bases clipped from V and 5 bases from J, the junction kept 1 base outside the gene matches. CDR3 loop: CASSLALAGGETQYF. The CDR3 bases are TGCGCCAGCAGCTTGGCACTAGCGGGAGGGGAGACCCAGTACTTC. Full variable domain (outside the CDR3, taken from reference TRBV5-1 and TRBJ2-5): KAGVTQTPRYLIKTRGQQVTLSCSPISGHRSVSWYQQTPGQGLQFLFEYFSETQRNKGNFPGRFSGRQFSNSRSEMNVSTLELGDSALYLCASSLALAGGETQYFGPGTRLLVL.